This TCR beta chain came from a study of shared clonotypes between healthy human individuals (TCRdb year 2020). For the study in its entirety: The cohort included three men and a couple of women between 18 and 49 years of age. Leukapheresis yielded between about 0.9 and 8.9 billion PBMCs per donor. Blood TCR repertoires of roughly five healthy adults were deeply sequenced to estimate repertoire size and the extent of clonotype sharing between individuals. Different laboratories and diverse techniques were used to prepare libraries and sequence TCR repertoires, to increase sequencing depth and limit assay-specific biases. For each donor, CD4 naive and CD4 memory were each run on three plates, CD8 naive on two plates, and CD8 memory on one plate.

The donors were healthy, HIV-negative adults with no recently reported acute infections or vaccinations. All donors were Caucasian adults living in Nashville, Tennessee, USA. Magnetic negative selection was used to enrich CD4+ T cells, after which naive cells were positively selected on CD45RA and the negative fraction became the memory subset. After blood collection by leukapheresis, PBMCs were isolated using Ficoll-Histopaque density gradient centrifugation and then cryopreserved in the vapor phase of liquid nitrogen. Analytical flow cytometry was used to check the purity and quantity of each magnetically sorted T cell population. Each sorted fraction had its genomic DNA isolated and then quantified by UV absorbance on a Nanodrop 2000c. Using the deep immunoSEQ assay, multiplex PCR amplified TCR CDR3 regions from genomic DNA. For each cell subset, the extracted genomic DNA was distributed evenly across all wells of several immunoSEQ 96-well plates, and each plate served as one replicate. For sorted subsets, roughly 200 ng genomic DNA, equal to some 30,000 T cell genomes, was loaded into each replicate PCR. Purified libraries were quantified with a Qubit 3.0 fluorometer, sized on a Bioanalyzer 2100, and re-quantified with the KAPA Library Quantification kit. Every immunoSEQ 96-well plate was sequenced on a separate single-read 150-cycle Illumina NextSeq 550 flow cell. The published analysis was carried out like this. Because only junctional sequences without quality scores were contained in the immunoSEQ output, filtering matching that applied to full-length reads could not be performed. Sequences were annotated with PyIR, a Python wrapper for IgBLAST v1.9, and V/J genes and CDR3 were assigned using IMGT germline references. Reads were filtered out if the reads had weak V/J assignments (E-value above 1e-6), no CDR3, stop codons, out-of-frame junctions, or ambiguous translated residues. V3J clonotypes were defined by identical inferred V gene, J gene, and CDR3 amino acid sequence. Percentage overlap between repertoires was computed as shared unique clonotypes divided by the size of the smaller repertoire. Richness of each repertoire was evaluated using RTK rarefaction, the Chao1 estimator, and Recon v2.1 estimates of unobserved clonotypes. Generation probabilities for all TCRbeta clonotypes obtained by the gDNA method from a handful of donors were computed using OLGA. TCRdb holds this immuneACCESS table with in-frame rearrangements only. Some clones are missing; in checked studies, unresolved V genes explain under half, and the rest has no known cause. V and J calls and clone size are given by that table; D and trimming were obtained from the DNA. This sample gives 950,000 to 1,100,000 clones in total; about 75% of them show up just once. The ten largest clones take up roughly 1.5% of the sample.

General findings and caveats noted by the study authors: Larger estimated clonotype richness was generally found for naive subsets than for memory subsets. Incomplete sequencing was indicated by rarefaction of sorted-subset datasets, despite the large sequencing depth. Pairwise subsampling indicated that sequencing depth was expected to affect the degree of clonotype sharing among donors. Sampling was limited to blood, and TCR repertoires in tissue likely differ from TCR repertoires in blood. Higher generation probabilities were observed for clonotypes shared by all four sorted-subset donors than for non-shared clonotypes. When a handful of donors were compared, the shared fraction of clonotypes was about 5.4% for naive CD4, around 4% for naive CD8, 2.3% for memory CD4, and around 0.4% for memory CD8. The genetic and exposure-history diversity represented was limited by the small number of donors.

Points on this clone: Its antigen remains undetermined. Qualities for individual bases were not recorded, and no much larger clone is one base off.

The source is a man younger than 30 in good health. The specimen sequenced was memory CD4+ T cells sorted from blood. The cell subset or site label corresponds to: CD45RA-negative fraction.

The DNA sequence is given as TGTGCCAGCAGCTTACTCCCGGGAGGGGGGAATGAGCAGTTCTTC. This codes for CASSLLPGGGNEQFF. The chain is encoded by TRBV7-2 joined to TRBJ2-1; 8 central nucleotides agree with TRBD2. Counted from cysteine to phenylalanine, this CDR3 has 15 amino acids. The retained sequence is limited to the CDR3, 45 bases, with the frame set at the first base. CDR1 and CDR2, looked up from the germline V gene, are SGHTA and FQGNSA. Relative to germline, V is missing 2 bases and J is missing 7 bases, with 7 bases of the junction outside any gene match. Joined to the reference TRBV7-2 and TRBJ2-1 proteins, this CDR3 gives the full variable domain: GAGVSQSPSNKVTEKGKDVELRCDPISGHTALYWYRQSLGQGLEFLIYFQGNSAPDKSGLPSDRFSAERTGGSVSTLTIQRTQQEDSAVYLCASSLLPGGGNEQFFGPGTRLTVL.